This TCR beta chain was sequenced during a study of blood T cell repertoires in COVID-19. TCRdb's table, derived via immunoSEQ multiplex PCR, lists solely in-frame clones and lacks some. The sample shows under 250,000 clones, about 83% of them seen only once. Participants' reported clinical history set cohort assignment. Exposed participants encountered a COVID-19 case during the 2 weeks preceding study entry. CDR1 is SGHDT and CDR2 is YYEEEE in the germline V gene. This CDR3 has 15 residues. J gave up 6 bases and V 0 bases, and 6 bases lay outside the gene matches. The sequenced sample was PBMCs or T cells enriched from blood (not recorded which). The TCR was taken from a woman in her forties or fifties who had been exposed to COVID-19. The chain joins TRBV5-6 to TRBJ2-7; TRBD1 matches at 10 bases. In nucleotides, the CDR3 is TGTGCCAGCAGCTTGGTGAGACAGGGGGCCCCCGAGCAGTACTTC. This sequence encodes CASSLVRQGAPEQYF. Variable domain in full (rest from reference TRBV5-6 and TRBJ2-7): DAGVTQSPTHLIKTRGQQVTLRCSPKSGHDTVSWYQQALGQGPQFIFQYYEEEERQRGNFPDRFSGHQFPNYSSELNVNALLLGDSALYLCASSLVRQGAPEQYFGPGTRLTVT.